Shown below are 14 T cell receptor beta chains from a single sample sequenced in a study of cytomegalovirus exposure and HLA in healthy donors. Amplification used 60 Vbeta primers and 13 Jbeta primers. The method was immunoSEQ multiplex PCR; TCRdb's version includes in-frame clones alone and lacks a portion of them. The sample holds roughly 200,000 clones, around three quarters seen once. Sequencing input: PBMCs. The source is a man aged 25 to 40 in good health and CMV-seronegative.

The chain employs TRBV7-2 and TRBJ2-1, with 7 positions matching TRBD2. V was clipped by 4 bases and J by 8 bases; unmatched bases: 14. Germline V gene sequence: CDR1 SGHTA, CDR2 FQGNSA. The CDR3 contains 16 residues. The CDR3 loop is CASSSTSSGVFDEQFF. In DNA, the CDR3 is TGTGCCAGCAGCTCAACCTCTAGCGGAGTTTTCGATGAGCAGTTCTTC.

The rearrangement uses TRBV11-2 and TRBJ2-1; no reliable D call. V dropped 6 bases and J dropped 0 bases, with 12 bases sitting between them. The CDR3 is 15 residues long. CDR1 and CDR2 from the germline V gene are SGHAT and FQNNGV. The CDR3 sequence: CASRPPVSSYNEQFF. CDR3 bases: TGTGCCAGCAGACCCCCGGTAAGCTCCTACAATGAGCAGTTCTTC.

This clone appeared once. V and J are TRBV5-1 and TRBJ1-4, with 11 positions matching TRBD1. V shed 4 bases and J 7 bases; nucleotides not matched to a gene: 6. CDR3 length: 15 residues. Per germline, CDR1 SGHRS and CDR2 YFSETQ. The CDR3 sequence: CASSGTGTGGEKLFF. The DNA for the CDR3 is TGCGCCAGCAGCGGAACCGGGACAGGGGGTGAAAAACTGTTTTTT.

V is TRBV9 and J is TRBJ2-3; TRBD2 aligns across 8 bases. Unmatched junction bases numbered 9, after V lost 3 bases and J lost 3 bases. Germline V CDR1 and CDR2: SGDLS, YYNGEE. The CDR3 runs 16 residues. In nucleotides, the CDR3 is TGTGCCAGCAGCGGGGGGGGCGGGGGGAGGACAGATACGCAGTATTTT. It codes for CASSGGGGGRTDTQYF.

The chain carries TRBV2 and TRBJ2-2; D perhaps matches TRBD1 (6 bases). This CDR3 region has 14 residues. Trimming shortened V by 4 bases and J by 5 bases, and 11 bases separated the two germline ends. Germline V gene data show CDR1 as SNHLY and CDR2 as FYNNEI. CDR3 region: CASSVSRGTGELFF. The CDR3, as DNA: TGTGCCAGCAGTGTTTCCAGGGGTACCGGGGAGCTGTTTTTT.

This clone came up once. The chain carries TRBV5-1 and TRBJ1-4; 8 nucleotides line up with TRBD1. Trimming cost V 4 bases and J 3 bases; bases outside gene matches: 2. CDR3 length: 14 residues. CDR1 is SGHRS and CDR2 is YFSETQ in the germline V gene. In DNA form, the CDR3 reads TGCGCCAGCAGCAGACAGGGGCCTAATGAAAAACTGTTTTTT. Encoded protein: CASSRQGPNEKLFF.

V is TRBV6-5 and J is TRBJ1-2; 7 nucleotides match TRBD1. With V trimmed by 2 bases and J by 4 bases, 4 bases remained unmatched. This CDR3 contains 14 residues. Germline CDR1 and CDR2: MNHEY and SVGAGI. DNA of the CDR3: TGTGCCAGCAGTTACCTGGGACAGCTCTATGGCTACACCTTC. This translates into CASSYLGQLYGYTF.

The chain employs TRBV10-1 and TRBJ2-1, with 7 bases matching TRBD1. The CDR3 covers 14 residues. V lost 4 bases to trimming and J lost 9 bases; unmatched junction nucleotides: 9. The germline gives CDR1 WNHNN, CDR2 SYGVQD (reference sequence). The CDR3 bases are TGCGCCAGCAGTGGAACTAGGACAGGCGCTGAGCAGTTCTTC. Translation gives CASSGTRTGAEQFF.

This clone was seen a handful of times. The chain has TRBV5-6 and TRBJ2-7; weak D call: TRBD1 (6 bases). Trimming shortened V by 6 bases and J by 3 bases, and 19 bases separated the two germline ends. CDR1 is SGHDT, CDR2 YYEEEE, per germline. There are 15 residues in the CDR3. The CDR3 loop reads CASTRRMTGYYEQYF. The DNA for the CDR3 is TGTGCCAGCACCAGGAGAATGACAGGCTACTACGAGCAGTACTTC.

The rearrangement joins TRBV10-2 to TRBJ2-1; TRBD2 matches 11 bases. With 7 bases clipped from V and 6 bases from J, the junction kept 2 bases outside the gene matches. This CDR3 has 13 amino acids. In germline, CDR1 is WSHSY, CDR2 SAAADI. This chain's CDR3 is CASNLAGGNEQFF. DNA of the CDR3: TGCGCCAGCAACCTAGCGGGGGGCAATGAGCAGTTCTTC.

The CDR3: CASSYGLAGGHTDTQYF. The CDR3, as DNA: TGTGCCAGCAGTTACGGGCTAGCGGGAGGTCACACAGATACGCAGTATTTT. This chain links TRBV28 with TRBJ2-3; TRBD2 agrees at 11 bases. The CDR3 is made up of 17 amino acids. Germline trimming cut 4 bases from V and 2 bases from J; bases unmatched to any gene: 8. Germline CDR1 is MDHEN and CDR2 is SYDVKM.

The chain couples TRBV25-1 to TRBJ2-5; tentative D call: TRBD2 (5 bases). The tail of the sequence fits TRBJ2-7 better, so the J call may be wrong. The CDR3 extends over 13 amino acids. Germline V gene lookup returns CDR1 MGHDK and CDR2 SYGVNS. The CDR3 reads CASSAGITNEQYF. DNA of the CDR3: TGTGCCAGCAGTGCGGGAATAACCAACGAGCAGTACTTC.

This clone has more than one count but fewer than ten. Relative to the germline gene, one junction end is altered; a read error may explain this. V gene TRBV6-1 combines with J gene TRBJ1-5, with a tentative D call TRBD1 (6 bases). The CDR3 is 14 amino acids. Per the germline V gene, CDR1 is MNHNS and CDR2 is SASEGT. The CDR3 DNA reads as TGTGCCAGCAGAGAAGCAGGGGCGAGCCAGCCCCAGCATTTT. Translated: CASREAGASQPQHF.

The chain is built from TRBV2 and TRBJ2-7; TRBD1 aligns across 8 bases. Trimming at V came to 3 bases and at J to 3 bases, leaving 7 bases not matched to a gene. CDR1 SNHLY and CDR2 FYNNEI come from the germline V gene. This CDR3 spans 15 amino acids. The CDR3 bases are TGTGCCAGCAGTGAGAGTCAGGGGGCCTACTACGAGCAGTACTTC. It is translated as CASSESQGAYYEQYF.